This T cell receptor beta chain was recovered during a study of blood T cells in healthy people across ages. The wider study: Every two T cells gave about one barcoded beta molecule via template switching.

General observations from the study: Fewer expanded clones and more diversity marked long-lived versus aged donors.

Combining a sample-barcoded 5' primer with a J-beta primer mix, a second PCR ran for 7 to 11 cycles. A template-switch adaptor that had 12 random nucleotides put a tag on each cDNA molecule. MiXCR, applied by TCRdb to the 5' RACE reads, yields one record per CDR3 protein. The sample consists of 1,500,000 or so distinct CDR3 sequences, almost 60% of them appearing once. Germline V gives CDR1 MDHEN, CDR2 SYDVKM. V was pared by 2 bases and J by 5 bases, with 14 bases of the junction left unmatched. The CDR3 runs to 17 residues. PBMCs, at least 6 million per sample, were isolated. About this clonotype: As yet, its antigen is unknown.

The TCR comes from a man aged 18-30 years in good health. Source material: blood. The chain has TRBV28 and TRBJ1-2, with TRBD1 identical over 7 bases. CDR3 residues: CASSLTGQSPGGYGYTF. The CDR3 DNA follows: TGTGCCAGCAGTTTAACGGGACAGTCCCCCGGAGGGTATGGCTACACCTTC.